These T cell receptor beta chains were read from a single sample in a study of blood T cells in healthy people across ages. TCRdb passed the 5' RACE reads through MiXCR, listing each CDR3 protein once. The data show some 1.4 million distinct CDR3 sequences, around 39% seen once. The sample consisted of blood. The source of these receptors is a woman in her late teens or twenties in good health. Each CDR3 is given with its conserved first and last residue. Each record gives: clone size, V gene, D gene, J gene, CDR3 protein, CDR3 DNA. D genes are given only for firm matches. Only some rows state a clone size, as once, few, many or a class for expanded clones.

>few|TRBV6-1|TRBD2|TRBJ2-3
CASKVRWASGESTDTQYF
TGTGCCAGCAAGGTTCGGTGGGCTAGCGGAGAGAGCACAGATACGCAGTATTTT
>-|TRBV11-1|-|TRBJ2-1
CASSRYPQESSGEQFF
TGTGCCAGCAGTCGTTACCCACAGGAGTCTTCGGGTGAGCAGTTCTTC
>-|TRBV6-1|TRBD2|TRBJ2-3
CASTNWLAGGPGTDTQYF
TGTGCCAGCACCAATTGGCTAGCGGGAGGGCCCGGCACAGATACGCAGTATTTT
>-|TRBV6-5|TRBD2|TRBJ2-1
CASRIGLADESGEQFF
TGTGCCAGCAGGATCGGACTAGCGGATGAATCGGGAGAGCAGTTCTTC
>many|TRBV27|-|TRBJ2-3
CASSTTSTDTQYF
TGTGCCAGCAGTACGACTAGCACAGATACGCAGTATTTT
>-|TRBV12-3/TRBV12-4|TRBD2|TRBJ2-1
CASSPGLAGAMFSYNEEFF
TGTGCCAGCAGCCCGGGACTAGCGGGGGCCATGTTCTCCTACAATGAGGAGTTCTTC
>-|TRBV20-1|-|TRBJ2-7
CSAPQAYEQYF
TGCAGTGCACCCCAAGCCTACGAGCAGTACTTC
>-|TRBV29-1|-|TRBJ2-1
CSVNGPKYNEQFF
TGCAGCGTTAATGGGCCCAAATACAATGAGCAGTTCTTC
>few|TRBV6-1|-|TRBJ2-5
CASSDGVETQYF
TGTGCCAGCAGTGACGGGGTAGAGACCCAGTACTTC
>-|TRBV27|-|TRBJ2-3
CASSLSPASHPQYF
TGTGCCAGCAGTTTATCCCCAGCCTCCCATCCGCAGTATTTT
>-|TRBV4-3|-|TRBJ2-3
CASSQDLYRTTDTQYF
TGCGCCAGCAGCCAAGATCTTTACCGCACGACAGATACGCAGTATTTT